This TCR beta chain was sequenced during a study of shared T cell receptors in the human thymus. The J segment lost 5 bases and the V segment lost 5 bases, leaving 19 bases of the junction unmatched. CDR1 and CDR2 (germline): SGHTA, FQGNSA. CDR3 length: 19 amino acids. This table comes from immunoSEQ multiplex PCR, and its TCRdb copy is limited to in-frame clones, with some not included. The data contain 500,000 to 750,000 clones, approximately 87% of them seen just once; the ten biggest clones take up around 0.01%. These same records also appear under a second study, on human thymus T cells. Per that paper: Surgeons resected thymus tissue during corrective heart surgery. Thymic and blood repertoires appeared to display a bias in their usage of V and J genes. Unrelated people showed highly overlapping thymic repertoires, related research reported.

This chain connects TRBV7-2 to TRBJ2-3, with 10 nucleotides matching TRBD2. The TCR was taken from a boy less than two years old with a congenital heart defect. Material: thymocytes. The CDR3 spells CASSPRGRGLLAGRDTQYF. The CDR3 DNA follows: TGTGCCAGCAGCCCGCGGGGCAGGGGGCTACTAGCGGGACGAGATACGCAGTATTTT.